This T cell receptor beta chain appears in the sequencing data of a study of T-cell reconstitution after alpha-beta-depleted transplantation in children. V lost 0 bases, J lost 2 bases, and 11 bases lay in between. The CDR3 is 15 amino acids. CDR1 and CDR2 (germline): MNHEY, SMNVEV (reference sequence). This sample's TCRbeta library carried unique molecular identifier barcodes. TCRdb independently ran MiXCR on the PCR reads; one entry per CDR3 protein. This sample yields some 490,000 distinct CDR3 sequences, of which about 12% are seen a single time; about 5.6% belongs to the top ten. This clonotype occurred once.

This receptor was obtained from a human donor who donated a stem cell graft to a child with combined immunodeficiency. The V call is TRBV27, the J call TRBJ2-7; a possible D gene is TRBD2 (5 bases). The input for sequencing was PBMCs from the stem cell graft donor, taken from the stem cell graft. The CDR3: CASSLSGYGAYEQYF. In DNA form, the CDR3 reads TGTGCCAGCAGTTTATCAGGGTACGGGGCCTACGAGCAGTACTTC.